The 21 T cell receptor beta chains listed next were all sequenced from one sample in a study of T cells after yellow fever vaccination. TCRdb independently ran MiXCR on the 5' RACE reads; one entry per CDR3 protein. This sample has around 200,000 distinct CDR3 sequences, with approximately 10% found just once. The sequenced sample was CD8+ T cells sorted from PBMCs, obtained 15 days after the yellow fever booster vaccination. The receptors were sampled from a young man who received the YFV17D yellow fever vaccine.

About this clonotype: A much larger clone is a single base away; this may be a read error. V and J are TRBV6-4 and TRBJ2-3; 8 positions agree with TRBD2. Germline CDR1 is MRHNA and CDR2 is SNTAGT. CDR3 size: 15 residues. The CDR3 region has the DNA TGTGCCATCAGTGACGGGGGGGCTAGCACAGATACGCAGTATTTT. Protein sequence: CAISDGGASTDTQYF.

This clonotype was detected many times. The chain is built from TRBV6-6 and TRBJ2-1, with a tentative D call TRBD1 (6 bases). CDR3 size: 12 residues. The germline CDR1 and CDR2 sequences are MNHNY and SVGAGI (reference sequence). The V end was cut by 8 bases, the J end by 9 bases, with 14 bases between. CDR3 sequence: CASGGSVTEQFF. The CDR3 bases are TGTGCCAGCGGGGGCAGCGTCACTGAGCAGTTCTTC.

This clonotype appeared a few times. The CDR3 loop is CASSLTIVVNEQFF. DNA for the CDR3: TGTGCCAGCAGCTTAACGATCGTGGTTAATGAGCAGTTCTTC. The V and J genes are TRBV13 and TRBJ2-1; D is uncertain. Germline loops: CDR1 PRHDT, CDR2 FYEKMQ (reference sequence). Between the trimmed V and J ends, which lost 2 bases and 7 bases, there was a span of 12 bases. There are 14 residues in the CDR3.

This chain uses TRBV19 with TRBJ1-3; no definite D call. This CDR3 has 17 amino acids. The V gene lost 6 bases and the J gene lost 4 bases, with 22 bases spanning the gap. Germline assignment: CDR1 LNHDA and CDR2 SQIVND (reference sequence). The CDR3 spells CASRMNRATILGNTIYF. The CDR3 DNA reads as TGTGCCAGTAGGATGAACCGGGCCACCATTTTGGGAAACACCATATATTTT.

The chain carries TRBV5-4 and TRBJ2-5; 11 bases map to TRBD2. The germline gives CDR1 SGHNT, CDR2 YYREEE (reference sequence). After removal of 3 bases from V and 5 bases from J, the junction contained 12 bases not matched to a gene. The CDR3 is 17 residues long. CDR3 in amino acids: CASSSISGGAGLETQYF. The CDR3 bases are TGTGCCAGCAGCTCCATTAGCGGGGGGGCCGGGCTGGAGACCCAGTACTTC.

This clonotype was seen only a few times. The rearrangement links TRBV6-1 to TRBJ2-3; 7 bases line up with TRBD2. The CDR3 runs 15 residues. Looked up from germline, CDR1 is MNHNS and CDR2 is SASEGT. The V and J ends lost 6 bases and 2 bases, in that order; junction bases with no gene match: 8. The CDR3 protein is CASSPGGYNTDTQYF. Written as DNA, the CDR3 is TGTGCCAGCAGCCCCGGGGGGTACAACACAGATACGCAGTATTTT.

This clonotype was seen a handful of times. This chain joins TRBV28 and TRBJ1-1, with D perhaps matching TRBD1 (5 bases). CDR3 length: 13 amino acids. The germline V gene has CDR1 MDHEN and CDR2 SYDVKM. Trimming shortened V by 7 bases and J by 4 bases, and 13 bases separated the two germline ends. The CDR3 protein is CASTLQGTTEAFF. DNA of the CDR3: TGTGCCAGCACCCTTCAGGGAACCACTGAAGCTTTCTTT.

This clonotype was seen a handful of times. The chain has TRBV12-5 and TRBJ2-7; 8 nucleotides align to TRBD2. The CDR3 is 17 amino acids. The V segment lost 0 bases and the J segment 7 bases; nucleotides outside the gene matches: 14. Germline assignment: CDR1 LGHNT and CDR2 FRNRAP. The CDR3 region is CASGLVPSGLTAGEQYF. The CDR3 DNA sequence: TGTGCTAGTGGTTTGGTCCCTAGCGGGCTCACCGCGGGGGAGCAGTACTTC. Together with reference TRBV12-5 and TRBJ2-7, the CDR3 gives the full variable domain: DARVTQTPRHKVTEMGQEVTMRCQPILGHNTVFWYRQTMMQGLELLAYFRNRAPLDDSGMPKDRFSAEMPDATLATLKIQPSEPRDSAVYFCASGLVPSGLTAGEQYFGPGTRLTVT.

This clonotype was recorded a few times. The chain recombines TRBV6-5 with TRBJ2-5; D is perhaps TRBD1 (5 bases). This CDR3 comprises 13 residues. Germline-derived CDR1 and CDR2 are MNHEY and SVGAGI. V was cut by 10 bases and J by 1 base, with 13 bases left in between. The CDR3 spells CATLDSSQETQYF. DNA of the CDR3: TGTGCCACCTTAGACAGTTCCCAAGAGACCCAGTACTTC.

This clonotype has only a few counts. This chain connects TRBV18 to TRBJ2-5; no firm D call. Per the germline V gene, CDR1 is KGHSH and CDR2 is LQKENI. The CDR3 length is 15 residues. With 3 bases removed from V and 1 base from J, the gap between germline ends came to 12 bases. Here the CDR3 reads CASSPSNIPQETQYF. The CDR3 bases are TGTGCCAGCTCACCGAGCAACATACCCCAAGAGACCCAGTACTTC. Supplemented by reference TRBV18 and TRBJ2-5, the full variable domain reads NAGVMQNPRHLVRRRGQEARLRCSPMKGHSHVYWYRQLPEEGLKFMVYLQKENIIDESGMPKERFSAEFPKEGPSILRIQQVVRGDSAAYFCASSPSNIPQETQYFGPGTRLLVL.

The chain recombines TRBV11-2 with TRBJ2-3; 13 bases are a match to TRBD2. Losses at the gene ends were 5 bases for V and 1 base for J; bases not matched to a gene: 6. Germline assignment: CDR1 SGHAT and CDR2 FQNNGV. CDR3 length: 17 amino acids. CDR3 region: CASSDHGLAGGTDTQYF. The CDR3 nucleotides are TGTGCCAGCAGCGATCACGGACTAGCGGGGGGCACAGATACGCAGTATTTT. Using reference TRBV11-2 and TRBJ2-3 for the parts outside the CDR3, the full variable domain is EAGVAQSPRYKIIEKRQSVAFWCNPISGHATLYWYQQILGQGPKLLIQFQNNGVVDDSQLPKDRFSAERLKGVDSTLKIQPAKLEDSAVYLCASSDHGLAGGTDTQYFGPGTRLTVL.

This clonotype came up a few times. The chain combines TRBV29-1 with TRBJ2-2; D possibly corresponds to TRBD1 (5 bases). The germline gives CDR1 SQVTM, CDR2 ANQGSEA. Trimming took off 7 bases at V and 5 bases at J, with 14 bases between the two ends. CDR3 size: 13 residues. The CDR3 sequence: CSACRVSTGELFF. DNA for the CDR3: TGCAGCGCCTGCAGGGTTTCGACCGGGGAGCTGTTTTTT.

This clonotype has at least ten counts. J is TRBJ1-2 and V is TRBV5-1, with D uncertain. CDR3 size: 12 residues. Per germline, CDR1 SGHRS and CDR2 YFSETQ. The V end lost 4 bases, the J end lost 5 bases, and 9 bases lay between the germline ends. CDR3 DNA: TGCGCCAGCAGCGACGGAGGTTATGGCTACACCTTC. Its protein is CASSDGGYGYTF.

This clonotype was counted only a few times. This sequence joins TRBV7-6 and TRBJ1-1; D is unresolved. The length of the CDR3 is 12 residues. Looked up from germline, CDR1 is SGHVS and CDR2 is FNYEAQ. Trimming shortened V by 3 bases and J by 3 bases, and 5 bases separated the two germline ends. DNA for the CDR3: TGTGCCAGCAGCTTGCCCGACACTGAAGCTTTCTTT. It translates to CASSLPDTEAFF.

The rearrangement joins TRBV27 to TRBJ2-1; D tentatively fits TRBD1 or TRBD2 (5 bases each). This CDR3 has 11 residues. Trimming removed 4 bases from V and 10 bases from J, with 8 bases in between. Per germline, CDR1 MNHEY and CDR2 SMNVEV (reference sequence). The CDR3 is CASSWGWEQFF. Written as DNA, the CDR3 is TGTGCCAGCAGTTGGGGGTGGGAGCAGTTCTTC.

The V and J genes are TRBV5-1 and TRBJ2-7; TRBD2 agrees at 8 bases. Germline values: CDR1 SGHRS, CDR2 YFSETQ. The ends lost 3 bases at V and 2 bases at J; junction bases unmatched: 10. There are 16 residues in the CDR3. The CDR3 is CASSYLPGGNTYEQYV. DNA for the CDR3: TGCGCCAGCAGCTACTTGCCGGGAGGGAATACCTACGAGCAGTACGTC.

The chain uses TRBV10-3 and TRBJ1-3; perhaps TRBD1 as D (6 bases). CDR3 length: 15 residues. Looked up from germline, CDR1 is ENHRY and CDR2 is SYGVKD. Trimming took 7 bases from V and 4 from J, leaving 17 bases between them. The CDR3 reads CAITDPRDTGNTIYF. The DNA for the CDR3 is TGTGCCATCACCGACCCCAGGGACACCGGAAACACCATATATTTT.

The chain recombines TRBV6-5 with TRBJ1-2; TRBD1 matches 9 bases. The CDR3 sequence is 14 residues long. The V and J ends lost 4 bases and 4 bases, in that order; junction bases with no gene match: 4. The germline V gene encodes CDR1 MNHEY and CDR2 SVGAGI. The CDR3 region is CASSFAGQGYGYTF. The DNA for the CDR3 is TGTGCCAGCAGTTTTGCGGGACAGGGCTATGGCTACACCTTC.

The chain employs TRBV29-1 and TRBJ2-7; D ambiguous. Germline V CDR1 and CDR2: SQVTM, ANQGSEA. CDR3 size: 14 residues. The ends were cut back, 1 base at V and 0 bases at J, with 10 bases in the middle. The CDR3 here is CSVEGGSLSYEQYF. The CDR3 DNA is TGCAGCGTTGAAGGCGGCTCCCTCTCCTACGAGCAGTACTTC.

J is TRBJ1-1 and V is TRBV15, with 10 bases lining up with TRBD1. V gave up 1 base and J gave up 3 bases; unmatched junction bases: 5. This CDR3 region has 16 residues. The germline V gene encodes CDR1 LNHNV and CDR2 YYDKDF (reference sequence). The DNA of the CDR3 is TGTGCCACCAGCAGAGGATTCGGACAGGGGGACACTGAAGCTTTCTTT. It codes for CATSRGFGQGDTEAFF.

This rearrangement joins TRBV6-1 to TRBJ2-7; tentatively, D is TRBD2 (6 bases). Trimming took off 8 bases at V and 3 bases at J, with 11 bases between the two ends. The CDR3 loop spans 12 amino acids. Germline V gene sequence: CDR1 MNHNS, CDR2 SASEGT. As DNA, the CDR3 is TGTGCCAGCGCGGGACGAATCTACGAGCAGTACTTC. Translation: CASAGRIYEQYF.